This T cell receptor beta chain emerged from a study of early T cells in non-severe SARS-CoV-2 infection. Whole-study context: Sequenced material consisted of bulk RNA (from unsorted whole blood), and chains were unpaired. General study findings and limits: Anti-spike CD8 specificities were favored by VDJdb matching, whose results missed private and CD4 specificities.

Individually, cDNA molecules had unique molecular identifiers attached to them. Via MiXCR, TCRdb re-called the 5' RACE reads, giving one row per CDR3 protein. The sample has roughly 40,000 distinct CDR3 sequences; around 7% are singletons. Notes on this clonotype: The antigen is not known.

CDR1 and CDR2 (germline): GTSNPN, SVGIG (reference sequence). The CDR3 has 12 residues. Trimming removed 1 base from V and 1 base from J, with 5 bases in between. The TCR originated in an adult who was a healthcare worker with PCR-confirmed SARS-CoV-2 infection or an uninfected control (not recorded which). The chain carries TRBV30 and TRBJ2-7; perhaps TRBD2 as D (5 bases). Specimen: whole blood. The CDR3: CAWSGTSYEQYF. The CDR3 nucleotides read TGTGCCTGGAGTGGGACTTCCTACGAGCAGTACTTC.